This is a list of T cell receptor beta chains from one sample in a study of T cells in Graves' hyperthyroidism and ophthalmopathy. TCRdb reprocessed the multiplex PCR reads via MiXCR and lists one record per CDR3 protein. The sample lists over 700,000 distinct CDR3 sequences, about 35% occurring once. Sequencing input: blood. The receptors were gathered from a woman between 35 and 50 years old with Graves' hyperthyroidism. The CDR3 runs from the conserved cysteine through the conserved F or W. A D gene is named only where the DNA matches it firmly. Expanded clones are given a class, and other clones once, few, many or no size at all.

>-|TRBV10-3|many|TRBJ1-1
TGTGCCATCAGTGCGAGGGAGGAAGCTTTCTTT
CAISAREEAFF
>-|TRBV10-3|few|TRBJ2-6
TGTGCCATCAGTGAGTCGCGGGGGGCCAACGTCCTGACTTTC
CAISESRGANVLTF
>-|TRBV5-1|many|TRBJ1-1
TGCGCCAGCAGCTTGAAGGGCGTCACTGAAGCTTTCTTT
CASSLKGVTEAFF
>TRBD1|TRBV6-2/TRBV6-3|-|TRBJ2-7
TGTGCCAGCACGAAGGCAGGGGGCTCCTACGAGCAGTACTTC
CASTKAGGSYEQYF
>TRBD1|TRBV5-1|-|TRBJ2-7
TGCGCCAGCAGGGGAGAGGGGGACAGGGCCTACGAGCAGTACTTC
CASRGEGDRAYEQYF
>TRBD1|TRBV10-3|once|TRBJ1-6
TGTGCCATCAGTGACCGTGACTGGGGACAGCCCCTCCACTTT
CAISDRDWGQPLHF
>-|TRBV9|-|TRBJ2-7
TGTGCCAGCAGCCCCAGACTGCCCCCCTACGAGCAGTACTTC
CASSPRLPPYEQYF
>-|TRBV27|few|TRBJ2-5
TGTGCCAGCAGTTTCCAAGGAACCCCCGGGACCCAGTACTTC
CASSFQGTPGTQYF
>-|TRBV20-1|many|TRBJ1-5
TGCAGTGCTAGAGTCCTTCAGGTCTACAATCAGCCCCAGCATTTT
CSARVLQVYNQPQHF
>-|TRBV7-2|many|TRBJ2-5
TGTGCCAGCAGCCCCACCCGGGGTGGCGAGACCCAGTACTTC
CASSPTRGGETQYF
>-|TRBV19|-|TRBJ1-4
TGTGCCAGTAGTGCAAGTACAGCGGGGGTCCGTGGAAAACTGTTTTTT
CASSASTAGVRGKLFF
>-|TRBV7-9|-|TRBJ2-2
TGTGCCAGCAGCGTCGACGGGGACACCGGGGAGCTGTTTTTT
CASSVDGDTGELFF
>-|TRBV19|-|TRBJ2-2
TGTGCCAGTAGTATGGGGCGGGCTAGCCGAGTCACCGGGGAGCTGTTTTTT
CASSMGRASRVTGELFF
>-|TRBV6-2/TRBV6-3|many|TRBJ2-7
TGTGCCAGCAGTTACGGCCTATCCTACGAGCAGTACTTC
CASSYGLSYEQYF
>-|TRBV6-5|many|TRBJ1-3
TGTGCCAGCAGCCTGGGGTGGCCCCGCTCTGGAAACACCATATATTTT
CASSLGWPRSGNTIYF
>TRBD1|TRBV7-2|-|TRBJ1-1
TGTGCCAGCAGCAAACAGGGGGGCGGCACTGAAGCTTTCTTT
CASSKQGGGTEAFF
>TRBD1|TRBV7-9|-|TRBJ1-3
TGTGCCAGCAGCTTTCCCGGACAGGAATTTAGTGGAAACACCGTATATTTT
CASSFPGQEFSGNTVYF
>-|TRBV4-3|few|TRBJ1-1
TGCGCCAGCAGCCAGCTAATAGGGGACACTGAAGCTTTCTTT
CASSQLIGDTEAFF
>-|TRBV5-8|many|TRBJ1-6
TGTGCCAGCAGCGGTCGAGGTCTGGGTGATTCACCCCTCCACTTT
CASSGRGLGDSPLHF
>-|TRBV6-5|-|TRBJ2-5
TGTGCCAGCAGTCCCAGGGCGGGATGGCCCCAAGAGACCCAGTACTTC
CASSPRAGWPQETQYF
>TRBD2|TRBV7-2|few|TRBJ2-5
TGTGCCAGCAGCTTAGGGGGGGCTAGCGGGGGGACCCCAGAGACCCAGTACTTC
CASSLGGASGGTPETQYF
>-|TRBV2|many|TRBJ1-5
TGTGCCAGCACAGGCCAGGAAGGTCAGCCCCAGCATTTT
CASTGQEGQPQHF
>-|TRBV6-5|-|TRBJ1-4
TGTGCCAGCAGTTACTCGAGCAGTGAAAAACTGTTTTTT
CASSYSSSEKLFF
>-|TRBV29-1|many|TRBJ1-2
TGCAGCGTTGACTCTTCCACAATTGGCTACACCTTC
CSVDSSTIGYTF
>-|TRBV20-1|many|TRBJ1-5
TGCAGTGCCGCAGGGGTGGGCAATCAGCCCCAGCATTTT
CSAAGVGNQPQHF
>-|TRBV29-1|-|TRBJ2-7
TGCAGCACCTCTGTGACAGGCTACGAGCAGTACTTC
CSTSVTGYEQYF
>-|TRBV2|many|TRBJ1-1
TGTGCCAGCGCGATACGCGGTAGGGGAGACACTGAAGCTTTCTTT
CASAIRGRGDTEAFF
>-|TRBV5-4|few|TRBJ2-5
TGTGCCAGCAGCCGAGGCGAGGTTTGGGAGACCCAGTACTTC
CASSRGEVWETQYF
>TRBD1|TRBV29-1|-|TRBJ1-3
TGCAGCGTTCACACAGGGGGTTTCCTCTCTGGAAACACCATATATTTT
CSVHTGGFLSGNTIYF
>-|TRBV12-3/TRBV12-4|once|TRBJ1-5
TGTGCTAGCCAACCAAGGGGGTATAGCAATCAGTCCCAGCATTTT
CASQPRGYSNQSQHF
>-|TRBV11-2|-|TRBJ2-7
TGTGCCAGCAGCTCACTGTCAGGGGTCTCCTACGAGCAGTACTTC
CASSSLSGVSYEQYF
>TRBD2|TRBV24-1|-|TRBJ2-5
TGTGCCACCAGTGCGAAGGGCGCGCGGGAGGGCCAAGAGACCCAGTACTTC
CATSAKGAREGQETQYF
>-|TRBV11-2|many|TRBJ2-7
TGTGCCAGCACCCACGGCAGGGGTATCGACGAGCAGTACTTC
CASTHGRGIDEQYF
>TRBD1|TRBV7-9|-|TRBJ2-1
TGTGCCAGCAGTTTAGTCGGAGGACAGGGGTACAATGAGCAGTTCTTC
CASSLVGGQGYNEQFF
>-|TRBV7-2|many|TRBJ1-2
TGTGCCAGCAGGCCGACAGCTGAGTATGGCTACACCTTC
CASRPTAEYGYTF
>TRBD1|TRBV24-1|-|TRBJ2-7
TGTGCCAGCAGTTTATCAGGGGGCATCGAGCAGTACTTC
CASSLSGGIEQYF
>TRBD1|TRBV2|many|TRBJ2-7
TGTGCCAGCAGTGAAACCTCAGGGGGCCGCGTCGAGCAGTACTTC
CASSETSGGRVEQYF
>-|TRBV6-2/TRBV6-3|-|TRBJ2-7
TGTGCCAGCAATCCAAGGGGGATCCACGAGCAGTACTTC
CASNPRGIHEQYF
>-|TRBV19|many|TRBJ1-2
TGTGCCAGTAGTACAACCGAGGGGGGCTACACCTTC
CASSTTEGGYTF
>-|TRBV7-9|-|TRBJ2-7
TGTGCCAGCAGTTACTCCGAGTATGAGCAGTACTTC
CASSYSEYEQYF
>-|TRBV10-2|many|TRBJ2-7
TGCGCCAGCAGTGATACTGGCTCATACGAGCAGTACTTC
CASSDTGSYEQYF
>-|TRBV7-9|-|TRBJ1-1
TGTGCCAGCAGCTTAGGTGGGGGGGGCTTTTCCGACACTGAAGCTTTCTTT
CASSLGGGGFSDTEAFF
>-|TRBV6-2/TRBV6-3|-|TRBJ1-2
TGTGCCAGCAGTTACCGGGACGGATATGGCTACACCTTC
CASSYRDGYGYTF
>TRBD1|TRBV7-2|few|TRBJ2-2
TGTGCCAGCAGTCCCGGGACAGGGAGGCCCGGGGAGCTGTTTTTT
CASSPGTGRPGELFF
>-|TRBV19|-|TRBJ1-2
TGTGCCAGTAGCAAACAGGGCCCTAACTATGGCTACACCTTC
CASSKQGPNYGYTF
>-|TRBV12-3/TRBV12-4|-|TRBJ2-2
TGTGCCAGCAGTTCGAGTTTTACCGGGGAGCTGTTTTTT
CASSSSFTGELFF
>-|TRBV10-3|many|TRBJ2-5
TGTGCCATCAGTGGAACAAAGGGAGGGGGAGAGACCCAGTACTTC
CAISGTKGGGETQYF
>TRBD1|TRBV4-3|-|TRBJ2-2
TGCGCCAGCAGACAAGGACAGGCAAACACCGGGGAGCTGTTTTTT
CASRQGQANTGELFF
>TRBD1|TRBV6-5|-|TRBJ1-1
TGTGCCAGCACCCCAGACCCTCCGGGGGCAGGGGGGACTGAAGCTTTCTTT
CASTPDPPGAGGTEAFF
>TRBD1|TRBV6-5|-|TRBJ1-4
TGTGCCAGCAGTTATTCAACCGGGACAGGGGGGGCAAAACTGTTTTTT
CASSYSTGTGGAKLFF
>-|TRBV12-3/TRBV12-4|-|TRBJ1-5
TGTGCCAGCAGTTATCGGGGGACGGAGGCCCAGCATTTT
CASSYRGTEAQHF
>TRBD1|TRBV7-8|-|TRBJ2-7
TGTGCCAGCAGTGATCCCTACAGGGGTGCCTCCTACGAGCAGTACTTC
CASSDPYRGASYEQYF
>-|TRBV4-1|-|TRBJ1-3
TGCGCCAGCAGCCAAGATCCCTGGGGCTCTGGAAACACCATATATTTT
CASSQDPWGSGNTIYF
>TRBD2|TRBV10-3|-|TRBJ2-3
TGTGCCGCGCTCGGGACTAGCGGCTTGGGGGATACGCAGTATTTT
CAALGTSGLGDTQYF